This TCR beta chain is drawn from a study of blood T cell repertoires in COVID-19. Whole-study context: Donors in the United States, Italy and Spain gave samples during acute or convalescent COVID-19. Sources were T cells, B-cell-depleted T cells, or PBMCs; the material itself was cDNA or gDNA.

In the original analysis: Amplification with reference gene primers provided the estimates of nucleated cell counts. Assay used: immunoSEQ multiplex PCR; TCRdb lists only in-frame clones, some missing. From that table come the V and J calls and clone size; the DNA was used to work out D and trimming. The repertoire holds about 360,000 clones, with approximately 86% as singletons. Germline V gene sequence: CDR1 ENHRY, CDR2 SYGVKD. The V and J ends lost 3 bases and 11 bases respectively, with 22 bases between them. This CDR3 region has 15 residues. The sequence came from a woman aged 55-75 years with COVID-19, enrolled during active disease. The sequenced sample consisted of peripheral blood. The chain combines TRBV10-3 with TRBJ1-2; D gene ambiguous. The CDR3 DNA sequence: TGTGCCATCAGTGATGGAGGCAGTCCCACGAATGATTACACCTTC. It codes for CAISDGGSPTNDYTF.